The entry below gives a single T cell receptor beta chain sequence along with its context. V lost 2 bases to trimming and J lost 3 bases, with 12 bases between them. The CDR3 is 15 amino acids. CDR1 is MDHEN, CDR2 SYDVKM, per germline. These data are taken from a study of Ad26.COV2.S vaccination and SARS-CoV-2 variants. Across the study: By the intramuscular route, Ad26.COV2.S was given once, or twice 56 days apart.

Clones were read by immunoSEQ multiplex PCR, and TCRdb kept only the in-frame ones, dropping some. This table has 410,000 or so clones, 80% to 95% appearing once. Indicated treatment: roughly 19 received Ad26.COV2.S at low or high dose, single or two shots; about 5 received placebo; per-sample allocation not given. Day 63 after the first vaccine or placebo injection was the time point for sampling. Whoever gave the sample was an adult aged 18-55 years in Boston. The receptor was derived from a person aged 18 to 59 who received the Ad26.COV2.S COVID-19 vaccine or a placebo. This specimen was peripheral blood, taken in a trial of Ad26.COV2.S vaccine versus placebo. The chain employs TRBV28 and TRBJ2-3; weak D call: TRBD1 (6 bases). CDR3 in amino acids: CASSLGPGETDTQYF. For the CDR3, the DNA is TGTGCCAGCAGTTTAGGGCCAGGGGAGACAGATACGCAGTATTTT.